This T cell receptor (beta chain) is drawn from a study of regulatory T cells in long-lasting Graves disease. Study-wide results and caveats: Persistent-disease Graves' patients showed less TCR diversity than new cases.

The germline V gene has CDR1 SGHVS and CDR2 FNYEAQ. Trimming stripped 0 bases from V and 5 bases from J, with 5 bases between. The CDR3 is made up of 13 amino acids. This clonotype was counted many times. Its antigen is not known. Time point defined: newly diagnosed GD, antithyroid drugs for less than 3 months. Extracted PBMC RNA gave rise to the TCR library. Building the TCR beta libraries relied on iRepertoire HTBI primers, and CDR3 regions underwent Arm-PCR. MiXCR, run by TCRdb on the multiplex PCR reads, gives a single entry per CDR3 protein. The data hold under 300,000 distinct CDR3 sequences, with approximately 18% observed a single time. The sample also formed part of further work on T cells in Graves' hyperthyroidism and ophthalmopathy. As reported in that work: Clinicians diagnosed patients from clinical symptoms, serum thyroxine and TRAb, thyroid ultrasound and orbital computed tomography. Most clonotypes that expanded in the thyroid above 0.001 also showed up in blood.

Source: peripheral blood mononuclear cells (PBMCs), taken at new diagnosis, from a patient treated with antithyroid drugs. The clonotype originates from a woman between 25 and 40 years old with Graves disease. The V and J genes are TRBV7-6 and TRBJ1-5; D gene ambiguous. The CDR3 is CASSLASDQPQHF. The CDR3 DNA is TGTGCCAGCAGCTTAGCGTCGGATCAGCCCCAGCATTTT.